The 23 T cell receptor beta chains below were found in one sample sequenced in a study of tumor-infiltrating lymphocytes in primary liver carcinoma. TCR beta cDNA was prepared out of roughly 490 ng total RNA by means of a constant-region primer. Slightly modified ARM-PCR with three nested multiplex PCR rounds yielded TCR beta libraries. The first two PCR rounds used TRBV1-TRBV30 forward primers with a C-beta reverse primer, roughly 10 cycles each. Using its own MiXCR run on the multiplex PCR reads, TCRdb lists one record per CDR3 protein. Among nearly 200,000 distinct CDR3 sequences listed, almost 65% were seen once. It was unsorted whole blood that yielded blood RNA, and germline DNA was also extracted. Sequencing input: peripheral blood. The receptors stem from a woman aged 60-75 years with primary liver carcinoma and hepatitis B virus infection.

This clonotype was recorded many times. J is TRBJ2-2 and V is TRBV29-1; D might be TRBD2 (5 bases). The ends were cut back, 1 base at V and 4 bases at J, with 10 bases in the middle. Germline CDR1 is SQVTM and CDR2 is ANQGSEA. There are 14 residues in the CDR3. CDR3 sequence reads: CSVEGGFGTGELFF. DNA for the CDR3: TGCAGCGTTGAAGGAGGGTTCGGCACCGGGGAGCTGTTTTTT.

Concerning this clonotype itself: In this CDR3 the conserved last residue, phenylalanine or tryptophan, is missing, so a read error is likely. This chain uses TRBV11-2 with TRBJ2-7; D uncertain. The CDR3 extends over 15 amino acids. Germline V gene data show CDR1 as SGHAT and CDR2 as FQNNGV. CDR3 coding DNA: TGTCACAGCAGCTTAGGAGTGAGGAGCTCCTACGAACAGTACTTG. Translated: CHSSLGVRSSYEQYL.

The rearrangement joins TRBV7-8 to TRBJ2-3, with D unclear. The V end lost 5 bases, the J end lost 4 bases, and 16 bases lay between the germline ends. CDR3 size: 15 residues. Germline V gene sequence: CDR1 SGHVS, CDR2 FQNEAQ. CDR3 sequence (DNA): TGTGCCAGCAGCGAGAGCGCGCTGGGGTCAGATACGCAGTATTTT. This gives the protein CASSESALGSDTQYF.

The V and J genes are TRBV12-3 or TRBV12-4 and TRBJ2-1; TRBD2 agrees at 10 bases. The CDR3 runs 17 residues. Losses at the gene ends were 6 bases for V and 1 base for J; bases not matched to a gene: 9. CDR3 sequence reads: CASSPGTSVFSYNEQFF. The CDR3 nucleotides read TGTGCCAGCAGCCCGGGGACTAGCGTCTTTTCCTACAATGAGCAGTTCTTC.

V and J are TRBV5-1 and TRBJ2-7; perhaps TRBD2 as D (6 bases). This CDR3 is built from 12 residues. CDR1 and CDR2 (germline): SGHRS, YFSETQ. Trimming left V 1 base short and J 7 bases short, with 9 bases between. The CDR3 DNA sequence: TGCGCCAGCAGCTTGACTAGCCGGGAGCAGTACTTC. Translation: CASSLTSREQYF.

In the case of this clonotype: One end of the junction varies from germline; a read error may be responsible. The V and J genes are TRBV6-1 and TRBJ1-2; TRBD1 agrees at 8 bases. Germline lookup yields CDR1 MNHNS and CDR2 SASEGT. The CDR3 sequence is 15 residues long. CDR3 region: CVSSADRVSIGGYTF. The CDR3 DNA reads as TGTGTCAGCAGCGCGGACAGGGTATCGATCGGCGGCTACACCTTC.

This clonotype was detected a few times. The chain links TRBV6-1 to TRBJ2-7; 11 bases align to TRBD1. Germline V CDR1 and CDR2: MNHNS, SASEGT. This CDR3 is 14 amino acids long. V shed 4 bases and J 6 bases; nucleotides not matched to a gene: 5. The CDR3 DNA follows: TGTGCCAGCAGTGGGGTAGGACAGGGGGCCGAGCAGTACTTC. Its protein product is CASSGVGQGAEQYF.

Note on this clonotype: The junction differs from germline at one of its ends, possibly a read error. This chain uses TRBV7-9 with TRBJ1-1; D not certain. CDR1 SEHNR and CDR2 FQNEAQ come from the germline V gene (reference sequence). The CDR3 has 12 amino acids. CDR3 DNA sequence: TGTGCCAGCAGCTTAACGAACATTGAAGCGTTCTTT. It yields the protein CASSLTNIEAFF.

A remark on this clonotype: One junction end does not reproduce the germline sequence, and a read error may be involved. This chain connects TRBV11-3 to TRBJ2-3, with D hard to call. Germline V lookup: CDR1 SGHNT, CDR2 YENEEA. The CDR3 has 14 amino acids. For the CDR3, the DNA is TGTGCCGGCAGCCAAGGGTCTGGCGGAGATACGCAGTATTTT. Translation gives CAGSQGSGGDTQYF.

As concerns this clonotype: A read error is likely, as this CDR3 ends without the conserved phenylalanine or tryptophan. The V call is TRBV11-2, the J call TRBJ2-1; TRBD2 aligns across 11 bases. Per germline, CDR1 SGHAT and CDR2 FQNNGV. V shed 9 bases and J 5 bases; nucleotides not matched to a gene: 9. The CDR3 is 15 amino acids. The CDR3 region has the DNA TGTGCCAGGAGATTAGCGGGAGGGGTACACAATGAGCAGTTCTTA. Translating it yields CARRLAGGVHNEQFL.

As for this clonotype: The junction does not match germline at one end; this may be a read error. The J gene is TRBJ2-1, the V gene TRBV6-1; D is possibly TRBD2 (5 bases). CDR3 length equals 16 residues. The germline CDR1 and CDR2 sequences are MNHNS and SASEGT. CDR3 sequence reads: CASSDPSNRAYNEQLF. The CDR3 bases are TGTGCCAGTTCAGACCCTAGCAACAGAGCCTACAATGAGCAGCTCTTC.

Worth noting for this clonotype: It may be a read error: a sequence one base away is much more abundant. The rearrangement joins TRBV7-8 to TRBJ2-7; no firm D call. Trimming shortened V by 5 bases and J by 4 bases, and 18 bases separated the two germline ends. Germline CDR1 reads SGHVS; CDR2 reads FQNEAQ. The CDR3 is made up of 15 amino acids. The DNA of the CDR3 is TGTGCCAGCAGCGCCAAGTGGACGAATCCATACGAGCAGTACTTC. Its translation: CASSAKWTNPYEQYF.

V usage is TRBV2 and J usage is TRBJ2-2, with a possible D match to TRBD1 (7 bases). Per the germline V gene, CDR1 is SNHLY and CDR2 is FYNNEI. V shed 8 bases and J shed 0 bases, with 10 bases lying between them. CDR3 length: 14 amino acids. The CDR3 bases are TGTGCCAGCGACAGGGACTCGAACACCGGGGAGCTGTTTTTT. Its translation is CASDRDSNTGELFF.

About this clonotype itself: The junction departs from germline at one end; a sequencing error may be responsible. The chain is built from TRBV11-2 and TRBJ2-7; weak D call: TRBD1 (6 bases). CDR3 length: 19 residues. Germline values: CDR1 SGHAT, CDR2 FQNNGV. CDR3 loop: CVSSLDKQGPVLGEYEQYF. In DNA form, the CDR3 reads TGTGTCAGCAGCCTAGATAAACAGGGCCCTGTACTAGGGGAATACGAGCAGTACTTC. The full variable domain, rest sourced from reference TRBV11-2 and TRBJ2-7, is EAGVAQSPRYKIIEKRQSVAFWCNPISGHATLYWYQQILGQGPKLLIQFQNNGVVDDSQLPKDRFSAERLKGVDSTLKIQPAKLEDSAVYLCVSSLDKQGPVLGEYEQYFGPGTRLTVT.

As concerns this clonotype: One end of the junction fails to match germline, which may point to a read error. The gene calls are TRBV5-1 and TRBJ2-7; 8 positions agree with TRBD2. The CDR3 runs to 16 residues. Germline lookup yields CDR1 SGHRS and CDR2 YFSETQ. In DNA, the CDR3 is TGCGCCAGCAGCCGTCAAACGGGGGGGACTTCCTGCGAGCAGTACTTC. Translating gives CASSRQTGGTSCEQYF.

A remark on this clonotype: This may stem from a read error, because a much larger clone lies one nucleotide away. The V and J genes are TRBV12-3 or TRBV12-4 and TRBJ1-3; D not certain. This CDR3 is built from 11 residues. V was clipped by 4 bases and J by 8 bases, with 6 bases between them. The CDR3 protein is CASSSAYTIYF. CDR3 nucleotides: TGTGCCAGCAGTTCTGCTTACACCATATATTTT.

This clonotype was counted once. The CDR3 here is CARRDRTNEKLFF. CDR3 nucleotides: TGTGCCAGAAGGGACAGAACTAATGAAAAACTGTTTTTT. The J gene is TRBJ1-4, the V gene TRBV2; TRBD1 matches 7 bases. Per germline, CDR1 SNHLY and CDR2 FYNNEI. The CDR3 length is 13 residues. Trimming took 9 bases from V and 1 from J; bases not matched to a gene: 2. Supplemented by reference TRBV2 and TRBJ1-4, the full variable domain reads EPEVTQTPSHQVTQMGQEVILRCVPISNHLYFYWYRQILGQKVEFLVSFYNNEISEKSEIFDDQFSVERPDGSNFTLKIRSTKLEDSAMYFCARRDRTNEKLFFGSGTQLSVL.

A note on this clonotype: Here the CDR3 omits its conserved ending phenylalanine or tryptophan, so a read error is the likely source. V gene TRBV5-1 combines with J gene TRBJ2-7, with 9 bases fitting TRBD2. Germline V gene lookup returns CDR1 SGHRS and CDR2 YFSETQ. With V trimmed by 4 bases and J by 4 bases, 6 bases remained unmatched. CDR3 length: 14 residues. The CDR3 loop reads CASSLAGPGYEQYL. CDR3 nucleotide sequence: TGCGCCAGCAGCCTAGCGGGACCGGGGTACGAGCAGTACTTA.

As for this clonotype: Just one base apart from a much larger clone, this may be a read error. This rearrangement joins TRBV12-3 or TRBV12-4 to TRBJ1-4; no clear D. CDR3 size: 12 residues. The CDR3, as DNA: TGTGCCAGCAGGGAAAAGGATGAACAACTGTTTTTT. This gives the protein CASREKDEQLFF.

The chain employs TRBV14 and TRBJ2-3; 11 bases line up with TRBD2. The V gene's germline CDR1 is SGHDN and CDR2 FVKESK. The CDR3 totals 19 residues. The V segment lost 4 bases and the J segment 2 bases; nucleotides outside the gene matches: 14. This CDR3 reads CASSRGILAGAGVTDTQYF. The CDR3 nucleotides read TGTGCCAGCAGCCGAGGCATACTAGCGGGAGCAGGGGTCACAGATACGCAGTATTTT.

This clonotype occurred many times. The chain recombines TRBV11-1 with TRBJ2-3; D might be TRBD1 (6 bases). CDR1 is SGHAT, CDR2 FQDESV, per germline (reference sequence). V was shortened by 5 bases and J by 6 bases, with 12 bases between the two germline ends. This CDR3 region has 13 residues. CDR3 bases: TGTGCCAGCAGCCCGCAGGGGACGGATACGCAGTATTTT. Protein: CASSPQGTDTQYF.

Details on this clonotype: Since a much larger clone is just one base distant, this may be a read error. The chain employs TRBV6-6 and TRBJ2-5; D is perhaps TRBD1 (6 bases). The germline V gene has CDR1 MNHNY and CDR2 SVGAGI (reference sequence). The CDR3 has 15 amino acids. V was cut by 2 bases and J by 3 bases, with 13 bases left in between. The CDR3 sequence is CASSYHAQGKETQYF. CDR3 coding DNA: TGTGCCAGCAGTTACCATGCACAGGGCAAAGAGACCCAGTACTTC.

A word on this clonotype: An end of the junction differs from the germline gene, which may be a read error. The CDR3 is CASSYLGSRTDTQCF. The CDR3 DNA follows: TGTGCCAGCAGTTACCTTGGGAGTCGAACAGATACGCAGTGTTTT. This chain links TRBV6-5 with TRBJ2-3, with TRBD2 as a possible D gene (5 bases). This CDR3 contains 15 residues. Per germline, CDR1 MNHEY and CDR2 SVGAGI.